Below, 28 T cell receptor beta chains from the same sample are listed, as sequenced in a study of beta chain features in type 1 diabetes. Study-wide points: Type 1 diabetes patients had moderately but significantly shorter TCRB CDR3s in all four CD4+ subsets.

Reverse transcription of all isolated RNA meant that expressed TCRB transcripts were sequenced. Sequencing was performed with immunoSEQ multiplex PCR; in TCRdb, only in-frame clones are kept and a portion is missing. The sample consists of over 150,000 clones, approximately 10% of them appearing once. Their target antigens are unknown. The sample comprised central memory CD4+ T cells from blood. Every receptor here comes from a man aged 25-45 years with type 1 diabetes.

This clone has only a few counts. The rearrangement joins TRBV18 to TRBJ1-1, with a possible D match to TRBD1 (6 bases). V gave up 6 bases and J gave up 0 bases, with 8 bases separating them. Germline-derived CDR1 and CDR2 are KGHSH and LQKENI. There are 13 residues in the CDR3. The DNA of the CDR3 is TGTGCCAGCTCTCGACAGGTGAACACTGAAGCTTTCTTT. Translating gives CASSRQVNTEAFF.

This clone has more than one count but fewer than ten. This chain uses TRBV10-3 with TRBJ2-1; the match to TRBD1 covers 9 bases. The ends lost 8 bases at V and 8 bases at J; junction bases unmatched: 10. Germline V gene lookup returns CDR1 ENHRY and CDR2 SYGVKD. The CDR3 contains 14 residues. CDR3 sequence: CAIGAATGGDEQFF. The CDR3 DNA follows: TGTGCCATCGGCGCCGCCACAGGGGGCGATGAGCAGTTCTTC.

A few counts support this clone. The V call is TRBV28, the J call TRBJ2-7, with D perhaps matching TRBD2 (5 bases). The V end was cut by 7 bases, the J end by 3 bases, with 16 bases between. Germline CDR1 is MDHEN and CDR2 is SYDVKM. This CDR3 is built from 14 residues. The CDR3 sequence: CASTPYGVSYEQYF. As DNA, the CDR3 is TGTGCCAGCACCCCGTACGGGGTTAGCTACGAGCAGTACTTC.

The sample holds a few counts of this clone. The rearrangement links TRBV5-5 to TRBJ2-5, with D hard to call. V was trimmed by 1 base and J by 5 bases, leaving 6 bases between them. The CDR3 is 12 amino acids. Germline loops: CDR1 SGHKS, CDR2 YYEKEE (reference sequence). CDR3 region: CASSLSGETQYF. The CDR3, as DNA: TGTGCCAGCAGCTTGTCCGGGGAGACCCAGTACTTC.

This rearrangement joins TRBV7-3 to TRBJ2-3, with D unclear. CDR1 is SGHTA, CDR2 FQGTGA, per germline. The CDR3 contains 14 residues. The V and J ends lost 1 base and 4 bases respectively, with 9 bases between them. The CDR3 sequence is CASSLNTWPDTQYF. CDR3 nucleotide sequence: TGTGCCAGCAGCTTAAATACATGGCCAGATACGCAGTATTTT. Complete variable domain (other parts from reference TRBV7-3 and TRBJ2-3): GAGVSQTPSNKVTEKGKYVELRCDPISGHTALYWYRQSLGQGPEFLIYFQGTGAADDSGLPNDRFFAVRPEGSVSTLKIQRTERGDSAVYLCASSLNTWPDTQYFGPGTRLTVL.

The chain has TRBV30 and TRBJ2-3; D possibly corresponds to TRBD1 (5 bases). The CDR3 runs to 14 residues. CDR1 and CDR2 from the germline V gene are GTSNPN and SVGIG (reference sequence). Trimming shortened V by 5 bases and J by 0 bases, and 12 bases separated the two germline ends. The chain's CDR3 is CAWDPRASTDTQYF. The CDR3 DNA is TGTGCCTGGGACCCCAGGGCGAGCACAGATACGCAGTATTTT.

This clone has a handful of counts. The chain is built from TRBV28 and TRBJ1-5, with TRBD1 identical over 7 bases. Per germline, CDR1 MDHEN and CDR2 SYDVKM. This CDR3 is 17 amino acids long. The J segment lost 3 bases and the V segment lost 5 bases, leaving 13 bases of the junction unmatched. Written as DNA, the CDR3 is TGTGCCAGCAGTCTCTCCTCGGGGACAGCTAACAATCAGCCCCAGCATTTT. This translates into CASSLSSGTANNQPQHF.

The V call is TRBV18, the J call TRBJ2-6; 9 nucleotides match TRBD1. Germline V gene sequence: CDR1 KGHSH, CDR2 LQKENI. The CDR3 extends over 20 amino acids. Losses at the gene ends were 4 bases for V and 0 bases for J; bases not matched to a gene: 13. The CDR3 DNA is TGTGCCAGCTCACTACTTTCCACAGGGGGCTTCTCCTCTGGGGCCAACGTCCTGACTTTC. The encoded protein is CASSLLSTGGFSSGANVLTF.

There are many counts of this clone. The chain carries TRBV18 and TRBJ2-1; TRBD1 is a possible D gene (6 bases). Germline-derived CDR1 and CDR2 are KGHSH and LQKENI. V dropped 3 bases and J dropped 6 bases, with 12 bases sitting between them. The CDR3 is made up of 14 amino acids. CDR3 sequence (DNA): TGTGCCAGCTCACCGGGGGCTGGGACCAATGAGCAGTTCTTC. Protein: CASSPGAGTNEQFF.

The chain carries TRBV18 and TRBJ2-5, with TRBD1 identical over 8 bases. The junction had 11 bases not matched to a gene; V was cut back by 4 bases and J by 4 bases. The CDR3 spans 16 residues. CDR1 is KGHSH and CDR2 is LQKENI in the germline V gene. The CDR3 nucleotides read TGTGCCAGCTCACAACGAAATGTAGGGACAGGAGAGACCCAGTACTTC. Translation gives CASSQRNVGTGETQYF.

This clone was observed a handful of times. The gene calls are TRBV13 and TRBJ2-1, with 8 positions matching TRBD2. The CDR3 spans 13 residues. Germline V gives CDR1 PRHDT, CDR2 FYEKMQ (reference sequence). The ends lost 8 bases at V and 5 bases at J; junction bases unmatched: 5. The DNA for the CDR3 is TGTGCCAGCCACGGGGGGGTAAACAATGAGCAGTTCTTC. This gives the protein CASHGGVNNEQFF.

V usage is TRBV18 and J usage is TRBJ2-1; the match to TRBD2 covers 8 bases. With 5 bases clipped from V and 5 bases from J, the junction kept 14 bases outside the gene matches. The length of the CDR3 is 17 residues. Germline CDR1 KGHSH, CDR2 LQKENI. The CDR3 reads CASSSTSGTRMDNEQFF. The DNA of the CDR3 is TGTGCCAGCTCATCTACCTCCGGGACTAGAATGGACAATGAGCAGTTCTTC.

This clone was counted only a few times. The chain combines TRBV25-1 with TRBJ2-1, with 8 bases matching TRBD1. With V trimmed by 2 bases and J by 6 bases, 12 bases remained unmatched. The CDR3 length is 17 residues. Germline V gene lookup returns CDR1 MGHDK and CDR2 SYGVNS. For the CDR3, the DNA is TGTGCCAGCAGTGAAATCGCAGGGGGCTCTTTAGGCAATGAGCAGTTCTTC. This codes for CASSEIAGGSLGNEQFF.

This clone was found a few times. Other DNA sequences from this sample encode an identical CDR3 as well. V and J are TRBV2 and TRBJ1-1, with a possible D match to TRBD1 (5 bases). V gave up 4 bases and J gave up 1 base, with 7 bases separating them. Per germline, CDR1 SNHLY and CDR2 FYNNEI. There are 13 residues in the CDR3. The CDR3 is CASSGQGNTEAFF. CDR3 nucleotide sequence: TGTGCCAGCAGTGGTCAGGGGAACACTGAAGCTTTCTTT.

V usage is TRBV27 and J usage is TRBJ2-5, with D possibly matching TRBD1 (6 bases). Germline CDR1 is MNHEY and CDR2 is SMNVEV (reference sequence). The CDR3 runs to 17 residues. Trimming shortened V by 0 bases and J by 5 bases, and 19 bases separated the two germline ends. Here the CDR3 DNA reads TGTGCCAGCAGTTTATCCATTGGACTGGCCCAGGGGGAGACCCAGTACTTC. Its protein product is CASSLSIGLAQGETQYF.

This CDR3 reads CASKQGQGFGEQYF. The CDR3 region has the DNA TGTGCCAGTAAACAGGGACAGGGCTTCGGCGAGCAGTACTTC. V and J are TRBV19 and TRBJ2-7; 9 bases are a match to TRBD1. This CDR3 is 14 amino acids long. CDR1 and CDR2 from the germline V gene are LNHDA and SQIVND (reference sequence). Unmatched junction bases numbered 10, after V lost 7 bases and J lost 6 bases.

The CDR3 spells CASSSRQGAGEQYF. The CDR3 DNA reads TGTGCCAGCAGCTCGCGACAGGGGGCGGGAGAGCAGTACTTC. The V gene is TRBV7-9, the J gene TRBJ2-7, with TRBD1 matching 10 bases. The CDR3 length is 14 residues. V shed 4 bases and J 7 bases; nucleotides not matched to a gene: 7. In germline, CDR1 is SEHNR, CDR2 FQNEAQ (reference sequence). The full variable domain, rest sourced from reference TRBV7-9 and TRBJ2-7, is DTGVSQNPRHKITKRGQNVTFRCDPISEHNRLYWYRQTLGQGPEFLTYFQNEAQLEKSRLLSDRFSAERPKGSFSTLEIQRTEQGDSAMYLCASSSRQGAGEQYFGPGTRLTVT.

The chain links TRBV6-5 to TRBJ2-5; 8 bases agree with TRBD2. V dropped 5 bases and J dropped 11; count of bases not matched to a gene: 4. The length of the CDR3 is 11 residues. The germline gives CDR1 MNHEY, CDR2 SVGAGI. CDR3 in amino acids: CASSTGREQYF. The DNA of the CDR3 is TGTGCCAGCAGTACCGGGAGGGAGCAGTACTTC.

There are a few counts of this clone. V usage is TRBV14 and J usage is TRBJ2-1; possibly TRBD1 for D (6 bases). The CDR3 runs to 13 residues. Germline CDR1 is SGHDN and CDR2 is FVKESK. The germline V and J ends were trimmed by 6 bases and 6 bases, with 12 bases remaining between them. CDR3 sequence (DNA): TGTGCCAGCAGATCCCAGGGGAGCAATGAGCAGTTCTTC. The encoded protein is CASRSQGSNEQFF.

The chain joins TRBV5-1 to TRBJ2-7; 9 bases fit TRBD2. Germline V gives CDR1 SGHRS, CDR2 YFSETQ. V gave up 5 bases and J gave up 4 bases; unmatched junction bases: 10. The CDR3 extends over 15 amino acids. The CDR3 region is CASRVWASGVYEQYF. CDR3 sequence (DNA): TGCGCCAGCAGGGTTTGGGCTAGCGGGGTTTACGAGCAGTACTTC.

This clone was detected only a few times. This chain connects TRBV28 to TRBJ1-3; 9 bases agree with TRBD1. V shed 4 bases, J shed 3 bases, and the junction held 7 bases outside the gene matches. The CDR3 contains 16 residues. Germline loops: CDR1 MDHEN, CDR2 SYDVKM. Here the CDR3 reads CASSSTGTGNGNTIYF. As DNA, the CDR3 is TGTGCCAGCAGTTCTACCGGGACAGGGAATGGAAACACCATATATTTT.

The chain couples TRBV7-6 to TRBJ2-3; weak D call: TRBD2 (5 bases). Germline assignment: CDR1 SGHVS and CDR2 FNYEAQ. CDR3 length: 13 residues. Trimming took 5 bases from V and 6 from J, leaving 12 bases between them. The CDR3: CASSQRAGDTQYF. CDR3 sequence (DNA): TGTGCCAGCAGCCAGAGGGCCGGTGATACGCAGTATTTT. Together with reference TRBV7-6 and TRBJ2-3, the CDR3 gives the full variable domain: GAGVSQSPRYKVTKRGQDVALRCDPISGHVSLYWYRQALGQGPEFLTYFNYEAQQDKSGLPNDRFSAERPEGSISTLTIQRTEQRDSAMYRCASSQRAGDTQYFGPGTRLTVL.

V usage is TRBV19 and J usage is TRBJ2-3, with D maybe TRBD2 (6 bases). V was trimmed by 7 bases and J by 0 bases, leaving 11 bases between them. The CDR3 is 14 residues long. CDR1 is LNHDA and CDR2 is SQIVND in the germline V gene (reference sequence). CDR3 region: CASTEGPSTDTQYF. DNA for the CDR3: TGTGCCAGTACGGAGGGCCCTAGCACAGATACGCAGTATTTT. Using reference TRBV19 and TRBJ2-3 for the parts outside the CDR3, the full variable domain is DGGITQSPKYLFRKEGQNVTLSCEQNLNHDAMYWYRQDPGQGLRLIYYSQIVNDFQKGDIAEGYSVSREKKESFPLTVTSAQKNPTAFYLCASTEGPSTDTQYFGPGTRLTVL.

V gene TRBV7-2 combines with J gene TRBJ2-7, with TRBD1 matching 10 bases. J lost 4 bases, V lost 5 bases, and 11 bases had no gene match. Germline loops: CDR1 SGHTA, CDR2 FQGNSA. CDR3 size: 16 residues. The CDR3 protein is CASSPAMGQGRYEQYF. CDR3 bases: TGTGCCAGCAGCCCAGCAATGGGACAGGGGAGGTACGAGCAGTACTTC.

In this sample, this clone turned up a few times. The V gene is TRBV28, the J gene TRBJ2-7; 9 bases match TRBD1. This CDR3 contains 14 residues. The V and J ends lost 2 bases and 9 bases, in that order; junction bases with no gene match: 8. Germline V gene data show CDR1 as MDHEN and CDR2 as SYDVKM. CDR3 nucleotide sequence: TGTGCCAGCAGTTTAGGACAGGGGAGGGCCTCGCAGTACTTC. Amino acids: CASSLGQGRASQYF.

In its sample, this clone was seen a few times. The rearrangement uses TRBV25-1 and TRBJ2-3, with TRBD2 identical over 8 bases. This CDR3 region has 14 residues. V shed 5 bases, J shed 0 bases, and the junction held 1 base outside the gene matches. The germline CDR1 and CDR2 sequences are MGHDK and SYGVNS. The CDR3 here is CASSSGGSTDTQYF. The CDR3 nucleotides are TGTGCCAGCAGTAGCGGGGGTAGCACAGATACGCAGTATTTT.

This chain uses TRBV18 with TRBJ1-2; no clear D gene. Germline V gene sequence: CDR1 KGHSH, CDR2 LQKENI. V lost 3 bases to trimming and J lost 7 bases, with 12 bases between them. The CDR3 is 13 residues long. CDR3 DNA sequence: TGTGCCAGCTCACCGGCATCCTTGTCTGGCTACACCTTC. Protein: CASSPASLSGYTF.

This clone has ten or more counts. The chain links TRBV2 to TRBJ1-2, with TRBD1 identical over 9 bases. CDR1 and CDR2 from the germline V gene are SNHLY and FYNNEI. The trim removed 4 bases at V and 8 bases at J, leaving 5 bases unmatched. This CDR3 spans 13 amino acids. The CDR3 DNA sequence: TGTGCCAGCAGTGTCGACAGGGGGACAGGCTACACCTTC. Amino acids: CASSVDRGTGYTF.